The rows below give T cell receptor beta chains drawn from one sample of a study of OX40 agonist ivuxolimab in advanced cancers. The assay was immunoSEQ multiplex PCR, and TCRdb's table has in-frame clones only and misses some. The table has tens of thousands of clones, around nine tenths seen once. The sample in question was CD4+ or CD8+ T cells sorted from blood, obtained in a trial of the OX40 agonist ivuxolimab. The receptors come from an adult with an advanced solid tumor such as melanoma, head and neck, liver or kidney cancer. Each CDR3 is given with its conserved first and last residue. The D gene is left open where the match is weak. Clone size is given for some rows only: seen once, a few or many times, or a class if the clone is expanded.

TGTGCCAGTAACCCTCTGGCATACAATAGCAATCAGCCCCAGCATTTT,CASNPLAYNSNQPQHF,TRBJ1-5,TRBV19,NA,NA
TGTGCCAGCAGCCACACTAGCGGAAACTACGAGCAGTACTTC,CASSHTSGNYEQYF,TRBJ2-7,TRBV11-2,TRBD2,NA
TGTGCCAGCAGTTATAGCGGTGAGCAGTTCTTC,CASSYSGEQFF,TRBJ2-1,TRBV2,NA,NA
TGTGCCAACGCTCAGGACAGGGGACTTGAAGCTTTCTTT,CANAQDRGLEAFF,TRBJ1-1,TRBV6-1,TRBD1,NA
TGTGCCAGCAGTGCGTCTCCCGCCTCTGGAAACACCATATATTTT,CASSASPASGNTIYF,TRBJ1-3,TRBV6-1,NA,once
TGCGCCAGCAGCCAAGAGTTCCCAGGGAGGACCTATAATTCACCCCTCCACTTT,CASSQEFPGRTYNSPLHF,TRBJ1-6,TRBV4-3,NA,NA
TGTGCCAGCAGCCCCCGGGGGAGTTCTACAGATACGCAGTATTTT,CASSPRGSSTDTQYF,TRBJ2-3,TRBV7-9,NA,NA
TGTGCCAGCAGCGTGAGGCAGGGGAGGAATGAGCAGTTCTTC,CASSVRQGRNEQFF,TRBJ2-1,TRBV5-8,NA,NA
TGTGCCACCCAACGGTCGGGACAGGGTTACGAGCAGTACTTC,CATQRSGQGYEQYF,TRBJ2-7,TRBV28,TRBD1,NA
TGTGCCAGCACCAGGACAACAACTAATGAAAAACTGTTTTTT,CASTRTTTNEKLFF,TRBJ1-4,TRBV7-9,NA,NA
TGTGCCAGCAGTCCCGTCCCCAGGACTAGCGGCTACAATGAGCAGTTCTTC,CASSPVPRTSGYNEQFF,TRBJ2-1,TRBV27,TRBD2,NA
TGTGCCAGCAGCTTAGGATCAGGGGAGGCTTTTGGAGCGCAGTATTTT,CASSLGSGEAFGAQYF,TRBJ2-3,TRBV13,NA,NA
TGCGCCAGCAATAGGGCGGGCGGAAACAATGAGCAGTTCTTC,CASNRAGGNNEQFF,TRBJ2-1,TRBV5-1,NA,NA
TGTGCCAGTAGTATAACTAGCGGGGACGAGCAGTACTTC,CASSITSGDEQYF,TRBJ2-7,TRBV19,TRBD2,NA
TGCAGCGTTGAAACTAGCGGGTCCTACAATGAGCAGTTCTTC,CSVETSGSYNEQFF,TRBJ2-1,TRBV29-1,TRBD2,NA
TGTGCCAGCAGCGTAGACCAGAGCTCCTACAATGAGCAGTTCTTC,CASSVDQSSYNEQFF,TRBJ2-1,TRBV9,NA,NA
TGTGCCAGCCGCCCGACGGACAAGTACGAGCAGTACTTC,CASRPTDKYEQYF,TRBJ2-7,TRBV28,NA,once
TGTGCCAGCAGTCACGGGACAGCCCATGGCTACACCTTC,CASSHGTAHGYTF,TRBJ1-2,TRBV27,TRBD1,NA
TGTGCCATCAGTGACAAGGACCCTGAAGCTTTCTTT,CAISDKDPEAFF,TRBJ1-1,TRBV10-3,NA,few
TGTGCCAGCAGTTACGACCAGACAGGCGTTTGGGGCGCCCTCCACTTT,CASSYDQTGVWGALHF,TRBJ1-6,TRBV6-5,NA,once
TGCGCCAGCAGCGGGTGGACAGCCTACGAGCAGTACTTC,CASSGWTAYEQYF,TRBJ2-7,TRBV5-1,NA,NA
TGTGCCAGCAGCTTAAGGGACAGGAGAAATGGCTACACCTTC,CASSLRDRRNGYTF,TRBJ1-2,TRBV5-5,TRBD1,NA
TGTGCCAGCAGCCATCACTCGGACAGGGAAATATCCTACGAGCAGTACTTC,CASSHHSDREISYEQYF,TRBJ2-7,TRBV27,TRBD1,NA
TGTGCCAGCAGCCCCGACAGGCGAATTCAAACTAATGAAAAACTGTTTTTT,CASSPDRRIQTNEKLFF,TRBJ1-4,TRBV7-8,NA,NA
TGTGCCAGCAGCCCCCATCTAGCGGGGGGCACAGATACGCAGTATTTT,CASSPHLAGGTDTQYF,TRBJ2-3,TRBV9,TRBD2,NA
TGTGCCACCGGACAGGGGCTGAACAGCGGCTACACCTTC,CATGQGLNSGYTF,TRBJ1-2,TRBV9,TRBD1,NA
TGTGCCAGCAGCCGGCCTTCGTTTGGCGGGGAGGGGGATACGCAGTATTTT,CASSRPSFGGEGDTQYF,TRBJ2-3,TRBV11-2,TRBD2,NA
TGCGCCAGCAGCCAAGACTACACAGATACGCAGTATTTT,CASSQDYTDTQYF,TRBJ2-3,TRBV4-3,NA,NA
TGTGCCAGCAGTCAAGTTGGACAGGGGAAGGAAAAACTGTTTTTT,CASSQVGQGKEKLFF,TRBJ1-4,TRBV7-2,TRBD1,NA
TGTGCCAGCTCCTCCCCCGGGGGTACTAACTATGGCTACACCTTC,CASSSPGGTNYGYTF,TRBJ1-2,TRBV7-9,NA,medium-sized
TGTGCCATCCATTTGAGTCAGCGGGAGTTCAATGAGCAGTTCTTC,CAIHLSQREFNEQFF,TRBJ2-1,TRBV2,TRBD2,NA
TGTGCCAGTAGCCCGACAGGGAGTGGTGCCTACGAGCAGTACTTC,CASSPTGSGAYEQYF,TRBJ2-7,TRBV19,TRBD1,NA
TGTGCCAGCAGCTTAGCCGAGGAGGGGGGCCAAGAGACCCAGTACTTC,CASSLAEEGGQETQYF,TRBJ2-5,TRBV13,NA,NA
TGTGCCAGCAGCTTGCCGGGAACTAGCGCCTATTCCGAGCAGTACTTC,CASSLPGTSAYSEQYF,TRBJ2-7,TRBV7-9,TRBD2,NA
TGTGCCAGCAGCAGCCAAAACGGACTAGCCCTGGACGAGCAGTACTTC,CASSSQNGLALDEQYF,TRBJ2-7,TRBV7-9,TRBD2,once
TGCGCCAGCAGCCAAGATCCCACCGGTCACGGAGGCTACACCTTC,CASSQDPTGHGGYTF,TRBJ1-2,TRBV4-3,NA,NA
TGCGCCAGCAGCCTTTGGGGCTCTGGAAACACCATATATTTT,CASSLWGSGNTIYF,TRBJ1-3,TRBV4-1,NA,NA
TGTGCCAGCAGCTTAGGGGCTCCACCCTACGAGCAGTACTTC,CASSLGAPPYEQYF,TRBJ2-7,TRBV11-1,NA,NA
TGCGCCAGCAGTTGGACTAGCGGGAGGGCAGAGCAGTTCTTC,CASSWTSGRAEQFF,TRBJ2-1,TRBV5-1,TRBD2,NA
TGTGCCAGCAGTTCCACGGGACGTACTACCTACGAGCAGTACTTC,CASSSTGRTTYEQYF,TRBJ2-7,TRBV27,NA,NA
TGTGCCAGCAGTTTATCCTCCTCGGGCGAGCAGTACTTC,CASSLSSSGEQYF,TRBJ2-7,TRBV27,NA,once
TGTGCCAGTAGTCCTAACTCTGGGGCCAACGTCCTGACTTTC,CASSPNSGANVLTF,TRBJ2-6,TRBV19,NA,NA
TGTGCCAGCAGCCACCCCGGTAATGAAAAACTGTTTTTT,CASSHPGNEKLFF,TRBJ1-4,TRBV7-9,NA,NA
TGCGCCAGCAGCCAAGATGGCCTGAATTCACCCCTCCACTTT,CASSQDGLNSPLHF,TRBJ1-6,TRBV4-3,NA,NA
TGTGCCAGCAGCTCCATTGAGAACACTGAAGCTTTCTTT,CASSSIENTEAFF,TRBJ1-1,TRBV27,NA,NA
TGTGCCAGCAGTCCGGGTGGAGCGGACTACAATGAGCAGTTCTTC,CASSPGGADYNEQFF,TRBJ2-1,TRBV6-1,NA,NA
TGTGCCAGTAGCACAGGGGGGGACTATAGCAATCAGCCCCAGCATTTT,CASSTGGDYSNQPQHF,TRBJ1-5,TRBV2,TRBD1,NA
TGTGCCAGCACCCCAGGATCCTACGAGCAGTACTTC,CASTPGSYEQYF,TRBJ2-7,TRBV2,NA,NA
TGTGCCTGGAGTGTATTTATCCACACCGATGACACTGAAGCTTTCTTT,CAWSVFIHTDDTEAFF,TRBJ1-1,TRBV30,NA,NA
TGTGCCAGCAGTTTATTGGGACAGGGGAGAGGTGAGCAGTTCTTC,CASSLLGQGRGEQFF,TRBJ2-1,TRBV27,TRBD1,NA
TGCGCCAGCAGGGAGGAGTATGGCTACACCTTC,CASREEYGYTF,TRBJ1-2,TRBV10-2,NA,NA
TGTGCCATCCCTAATCGGGCAGGCCGTTATAGCAATCAGCCCCAGCATTTT,CAIPNRAGRYSNQPQHF,TRBJ1-5,TRBV10-3,NA,NA
TGTGCCAGCAGCTCAGAACAGGGACACTATGGCTACACCTTC,CASSSEQGHYGYTF,TRBJ1-2,TRBV7-9,NA,few
TGCGCCAGCAGCCAAGAGACAGACCCGGGCTATGGCTACACCTTC,CASSQETDPGYGYTF,TRBJ1-2,TRBV4-3,NA,NA
TGTGCCAGCCGCCCTCAGAAACAGGGCTTTGACTATGGCTACACCTTC,CASRPQKQGFDYGYTF,TRBJ1-2,TRBV7-2,NA,NA
TGTGCCATCAGTGAGCGTACAGAGAATGAAAAACTGTTTTTT,CAISERTENEKLFF,TRBJ1-4,TRBV10-3,NA,NA
TGCGCCAGCAGCCTTCGGATAGCGGGGTCGGATGAGCAGTTCTTC,CASSLRIAGSDEQFF,TRBJ2-1,TRBV4-1,TRBD2,NA
TGCGCCAGCAACGAATTAGCGGGATGGGGAAACATTCAGTACTTC,CASNELAGWGNIQYF,TRBJ2-4,TRBV10-1,TRBD2,few